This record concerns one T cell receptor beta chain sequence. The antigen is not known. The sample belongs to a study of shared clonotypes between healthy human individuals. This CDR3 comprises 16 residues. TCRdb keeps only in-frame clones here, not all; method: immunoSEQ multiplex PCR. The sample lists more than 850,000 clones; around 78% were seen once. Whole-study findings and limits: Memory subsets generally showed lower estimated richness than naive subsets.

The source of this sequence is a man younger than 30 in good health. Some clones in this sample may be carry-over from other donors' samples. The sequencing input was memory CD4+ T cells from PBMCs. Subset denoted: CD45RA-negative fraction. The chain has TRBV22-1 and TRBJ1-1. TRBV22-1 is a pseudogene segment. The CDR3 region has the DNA TGTCCTGGGAGCCCACCAGAGGGGCGCGGGGAAGCGGAAGCTTTCTTT. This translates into CPGSPPEGRGEAEAFF.